This T cell receptor (beta chain) comes out of a study of blood T cell repertoires in COVID-19. Background on the study: Nucleic acid was either cDNA or gDNA, and it came from T cells, B-cell-depleted T cells, or PBMCs.

The CDR3 extends over 15 amino acids. J lost 4 bases, V lost 9 bases, and 13 bases had no gene match. The V gene's germline CDR1 is SGHRS and CDR2 YFSETQ. This clone was detected only once. Measured with immunoSEQ multiplex PCR; TCRdb has only the in-frame clones, and not every one. The table records approximately 250,000 clones, approximately 89% of them present only once. This receptor was identified in a woman in her 40s with acute COVID-19. The V gene is TRBV5-1, the J gene TRBJ1-3; TRBD1 matches at 7 bases. Source material: PBMCs or T cells enriched from blood (not recorded which). CDR3 residues: CAKEHLGQIGNTIYF. The CDR3 DNA reads TGCGCCAAGGAACATCTGGGACAGATAGGAAACACCATATATTTT.